This TCR beta chain was identified during a study of shared clonotypes between healthy human individuals. On the study more broadly: With ages of 18 to 49, the donors were a couple of women and a few men. The study used three CD4 naive, three CD4 memory, two CD8 naive and one CD8 memory plate per donor.

CDR3 length: 15 amino acids. Per the germline V gene, CDR1 is LGHNT and CDR2 is FRNRAP. Trimming cost V 5 bases and J 4 bases; bases outside gene matches: 9. Libraries were prepared by immunoSEQ multiplex PCR; TCRdb keeps only in-frame clonotypes and omits some of them. The data contain 2 million to 3 million clones, around 90% of them singletons. The receptor's source is a man between 18 and 29 years old in good health. The chain recombines TRBV12-5 with TRBJ1-2, with TRBD1 identical over 8 bases. The specimen sequenced was naive CD4+ T cells sorted from blood. Subset of the sample: CD45RA+ positively selected. CDR3 coding DNA: TGTGCTAGTGGTAGCTCGAGACAGGGGAGCTATGGCTACACCTTC. The encoded protein is CASGSSRQGSYGYTF. Filled out from reference TRBV12-5 and TRBJ1-2, the complete variable domain reads DARVTQTPRHKVTEMGQEVTMRCQPILGHNTVFWYRQTMMQGLELLAYFRNRAPLDDSGMPKDRFSAEMPDATLATLKIQPSEPRDSAVYFCASGSSRQGSYGYTFGSGTRLTVV.